The next 25 T cell receptor beta chains were all read from a single sample in a study of T cell repertoires in cytomegalovirus infection. TCRdb re-derived calls from the reads in MiXCR, one entry per CDR3 protein. The table includes hundreds of thousands of distinct CDR3 sequences, over 9% detected once. Sequencing input: PBMCs. These receptor sequences come from a human donor in good health (CMV status not recorded). Some clones in this sample may be carry-over from other donors' samples.

This clonotype showed up many times. This chain connects TRBV6-5 to TRBJ1-1; TRBD1 is a possible D gene (5 bases). CDR1 and CDR2 from the germline V gene are MNHEY and SVGAGI. V was shortened by 0 bases and J by 0 bases, with 11 bases between the two germline ends. The CDR3 totals 16 residues. The CDR3 nucleotides read TGTGCCAGCAGTTACTCGTGGGGCCCCATGAACACTGAAGCTTTCTTT. The encoded protein is CASSYSWGPMNTEAFF.

This clonotype was counted only a few times. The chain combines TRBV28 with TRBJ2-7; 8 nucleotides match TRBD1. This CDR3 spans 16 amino acids. Trimming removed 4 bases from V and 1 base from J; junction bases left unmatched: 9. The germline CDR1 and CDR2 sequences are MDHEN and SYDVKM. The DNA of the CDR3 is TGTGCCAGCAGTTCGATCGGGACAGGCCGATCCTACGAGCAGTACTTC. This encodes CASSSIGTGRSYEQYF.

This clonotype was observed at least ten times. The V gene is TRBV5-4, the J gene TRBJ1-2; D is undetermined. V was trimmed by 0 bases and J by 4 bases, leaving 13 bases between them. Germline loops: CDR1 SGHNT, CDR2 YYREEE (reference sequence). The CDR3 extends over 15 amino acids. The CDR3 sequence: CASSLDTPPIYGYTF. The CDR3 region has the DNA TGTGCCAGCAGCTTGGATACACCTCCCATCTATGGCTACACCTTC.

This clonotype was detected ten times or more. One junction end does not reproduce the germline sequence, and a read error may be involved. This chain connects TRBV5-1 to TRBJ2-1; tentative D call: TRBD1 (5 bases). CDR3 length: 13 amino acids. Germline lookup yields CDR1 SGHRS and CDR2 YFSETQ. CDR3 region: CASSLGPGNEQFF. In DNA form, the CDR3 reads TGTGCCAGCAGCTTAGGTCCAGGGAATGAGCAGTTCTTC.

This clonotype was detected only a few times. This may be a read error: a much more frequent sequence differs by one nucleotide. This chain uses TRBV11-2 with TRBJ1-2; D remains ambiguous. The length of the CDR3 is 14 residues. Trimming took 1 base from V and 0 from J, leaving 6 bases between them. Germline V gene data show CDR1 as SGHAT and CDR2 as FQNNGV. The CDR3 loop is CASSLATANYGYTF. CDR3 nucleotide sequence: TGTGCCAGCAGCTTAGCTACAGCTAACTATGGCTACACCTTC.

The table lists this clonotype with many counts. This rearrangement joins TRBV28 to TRBJ1-2; the D gene is possibly TRBD1 (6 bases). Germline values: CDR1 MDHEN, CDR2 SYDVKM. Trimming took 8 bases from V and 8 from J, leaving 12 bases between them. There are 11 residues in the CDR3. This CDR3 reads CASYSGVGYTF. The CDR3 bases are TGTGCCAGCTACTCAGGGGTCGGCTACACCTTC.

This clonotype has at least ten counts. J is TRBJ2-2 and V is TRBV7-2; TRBD2 is a possible D gene (5 bases). The CDR3 loop spans 13 amino acids. Per the germline V gene, CDR1 is SGHTA and CDR2 is FQGNSA. V lost 5 bases and J lost 6, with 10 bases in between. The CDR3 sequence is CASSPAGAGELFF. The CDR3 coding sequence is TGTGCCAGCAGCCCCGCCGGGGCCGGGGAGCTGTTTTTT.

The chain couples TRBV7-3 to TRBJ1-2; D is unclear. The V gene lost 4 bases and the J gene lost 8 bases, with 11 bases spanning the gap. The CDR3 length is 12 residues. Germline V gene sequence: CDR1 SGHTA, CDR2 FQGTGA. The CDR3 is CASSSSPGGYTF. The CDR3 DNA reads as TGTGCCAGCAGCTCTTCCCCCGGAGGCTACACCTTC.

This clonotype was seen ten or more times. V usage is TRBV7-2 and J usage is TRBJ1-5, with D perhaps TRBD1 (5 bases). Germline V gives CDR1 SGHTA, CDR2 FQGNSA. Trimming took 1 base from V and 3 from J, leaving 13 bases between them. CDR3 size: 16 residues. CDR3 residues: CASSLEGSGSNQPQHF. The CDR3 DNA reads as TGTGCCAGCAGCTTAGAAGGTTCAGGGTCCAATCAGCCCCAGCATTTT.

This clonotype has a count of ten or more. The chain recombines TRBV7-9 with TRBJ1-6; perhaps TRBD1 as D (6 bases). The germline CDR1 and CDR2 sequences are SEHNR and FQNEAQ (reference sequence). This CDR3 is built from 14 residues. V was shortened by 5 bases and J by 6 bases, with 11 bases between the two germline ends. As DNA, the CDR3 is TGTGCCAGCAGCCGGACAGAGATTAATTCACCCCTCCACTTT. It yields the protein CASSRTEINSPLHF.

In this sample, this clonotype turned up many times. The chain recombines TRBV20-1 with TRBJ2-3; 14 bases line up with TRBD2. J lost 3 bases, V lost 5 bases, and 4 bases had no gene match. Germline V gene data show CDR1 as DFQATT and CDR2 as SNEGSKA (reference sequence). This CDR3 comprises 15 residues. CDR3 region: CSAVGTSGRTDTQYF. CDR3 DNA: TGCAGTGCTGTTGGGACTAGCGGGAGAACAGATACGCAGTATTTT.

This clonotype was recorded at least ten times. V and J are TRBV4-2 and TRBJ1-6; 7 positions agree with TRBD1. V shed 4 bases, J shed 8 bases, and the junction held 14 bases outside the gene matches. Germline V gene sequence: CDR1 LGHNA, CDR2 YNFKEQ. The CDR3 length is 17 residues. CDR3 region: CASSLQYGQGGDSPLHF. The CDR3 DNA is TGTGCCAGCAGCCTCCAATACGGGCAGGGGGGAGATTCACCCCTCCACTTT.

This clonotype showed up many times. The genes are TRBV7-9 and TRBJ2-5, with D tentatively TRBD1 (5 bases). CDR1 and CDR2 from the germline V gene are SEHNR and FQNEAQ (reference sequence). Deletions cut 2 bases from V and 3 bases from J, with 16 bases between. CDR3 length: 16 residues. CDR3 region: CASSLNPGHIEETQYF. The CDR3 nucleotides are TGTGCCAGCAGCTTAAACCCTGGACACATCGAAGAGACCCAGTACTTC.

This clonotype was counted ten times or more. The rearrangement joins TRBV11-3 to TRBJ2-5, with TRBD1 matching 7 bases. CDR1 is SGHNT and CDR2 is YENEEA in the germline V gene. The CDR3 runs to 14 residues. V shed 6 bases and J 5 bases; nucleotides not matched to a gene: 9. CDR3 in DNA: TGTGCCAGCAGTAGACAGGGAATGGGGGAGACCCAGTACTTC. Residues: CASSRQGMGETQYF.

The table lists this clonotype with a few counts. The gene calls are TRBV20-1 and TRBJ1-1; TRBD1 aligns across 7 bases. The germline gives CDR1 DFQATT, CDR2 SNEGSKA (reference sequence). The CDR3 extends over 14 amino acids. Trimming removed 3 bases from V and 2 bases from J; junction bases left unmatched: 6. The CDR3 is CSARAGTANTEAFF. Written as DNA, the CDR3 is TGCAGTGCTAGGGCAGGGACAGCTAACACTGAAGCTTTCTTT.

This clonotype was recorded a few times. V gene TRBV7-9 combines with J gene TRBJ2-3, with D uncertain. This CDR3 comprises 12 residues. CDR1 SEHNR and CDR2 FQNEAQ come from the germline V gene (reference sequence). Trimming took off 8 bases at V and 4 bases at J, with 10 bases between the two ends. This chain's CDR3 is CASGILADTQYF. In DNA, the CDR3 is TGTGCCAGCGGTATTCTAGCAGATACGCAGTATTTT.

This clonotype occurred a few times. The rearrangement links TRBV4-1 to TRBJ2-7; 8 nucleotides line up with TRBD1. Germline V lookup: CDR1 MGHRA, CDR2 YSYEKL. The CDR3 length is 15 residues. Trimming at V came to 5 bases and at J to 0 bases, leaving 6 bases not matched to a gene. Here the CDR3 reads CASSLSDRVSYEQYF. For the CDR3, the DNA is TGCGCCAGCAGCTTATCGGACAGGGTCTCCTACGAGCAGTACTTC.

In its sample, this clonotype was seen many times. This chain connects TRBV10-3 to TRBJ1-5, with 8 nucleotides matching TRBD1. The CDR3 extends over 19 amino acids. V shed 0 bases, J shed 0 bases, and the junction held 10 bases outside the gene matches. Germline V lookup: CDR1 ENHRY, CDR2 SYGVKD. CDR3 protein: CAISESTGAGTNSNQPQHF. CDR3 sequence (DNA): TGTGCCATCAGTGAGTCGACAGGGGCCGGGACTAATAGCAATCAGCCCCAGCATTTT.

This clonotype was detected many times. The rearrangement links TRBV7-2 to TRBJ1-4, with TRBD1 as a possible D gene (6 bases). The CDR3 totals 15 residues. The V end lost 5 bases, the J end lost 4 bases, and 14 bases lay between the germline ends. Germline V gives CDR1 SGHTA, CDR2 FQGNSA. This chain's CDR3 is CASSGEDSNNEKLFF. The CDR3 nucleotides read TGTGCCAGCAGCGGGGAGGACAGTAATAATGAAAAACTGTTTTTT.

This clonotype was detected many times. This chain joins TRBV7-9 and TRBJ2-3, with 10 positions matching TRBD2. This CDR3 has 15 amino acids. J lost 6 bases, V lost 5 bases, and 8 bases had no gene match. Germline V gene lookup returns CDR1 SEHNR and CDR2 FQNEAQ (reference sequence). CDR3 residues: CASSNQAGGPDTQYF. The CDR3 bases are TGTGCCAGCAGCAACCAAGCGGGAGGGCCGGATACGCAGTATTTT.

This clonotype was counted at least ten times. V is TRBV7-6 and J is TRBJ1-3; D remains ambiguous. The V gene lost 1 base and the J gene lost 3 bases, with 4 bases spanning the gap. This CDR3 region has 13 residues. Germline CDR1 SGHVS, CDR2 FNYEAQ. CDR3 loop: CASSLGVGNTIYF. The CDR3 nucleotides read TGTGCCAGCAGCTTAGGAGTTGGAAACACCATATATTTT. The full variable domain, in which reference TRBV7-6 and TRBJ1-3 provide the parts outside the CDR3, is GAGVSQSPRYKVTKRGQDVALRCDPISGHVSLYWYRQALGQGPEFLTYFNYEAQQDKSGLPNDRFSAERPEGSISTLTIQRTEQRDSAMYRCASSLGVGNTIYFGEGSWLTVV.

V is TRBV19 and J is TRBJ2-1, with 7 bases identical to TRBD1. This CDR3 has 15 amino acids. The V and J ends lost 6 bases and 4 bases, in that order; junction bases with no gene match: 9. Germline CDR1 reads LNHDA; CDR2 reads SQIVND (reference sequence). The CDR3 here is CASSKGQLLYNEQFF. The DNA for the CDR3 is TGTGCCAGTAGCAAGGGACAGCTACTTTACAATGAGCAGTTCTTC.

This clonotype was counted between two and nine times. The DNA for the CDR3 is TGTGCCAGCAGACCGACGACTAGCGGGCCCGGCTACAATGAGCAGTTCTTC. It codes for CASRPTTSGPGYNEQFF. The genes are TRBV14 and TRBJ2-1; 10 bases fit TRBD2. This CDR3 is 17 amino acids long. CDR1 and CDR2 (germline): SGHDN, FVKESK. V trimming: 6 bases; J trimming: 3 bases; junction bases outside the gene matches: 11.

This clonotype was counted ten times or more. This chain uses TRBV5-6 with TRBJ2-7, with 8 nucleotides matching TRBD1. The CDR3 is 14 residues long. V trimming: 1 base; J trimming: 5 bases; junction bases outside the gene matches: 5. In germline, CDR1 is SGHDT, CDR2 YYEEEE. CDR3 in amino acids: CASSLLTGVHEQYF. The DNA of the CDR3 is TGTGCCAGCAGCTTGCTGACAGGGGTCCACGAGCAGTACTTC.

This clonotype was observed a handful of times. The chain joins TRBV20-1 to TRBJ2-7, with TRBD1 as a possible D gene (6 bases). Looked up from germline, CDR1 is DFQATT and CDR2 is SNEGSKA (reference sequence). This CDR3 has 14 amino acids. The V gene lost 4 bases and the J gene lost 0 bases, with 13 bases spanning the gap. The CDR3 loop reads CSANRRTDSYEQYF. The CDR3 DNA follows: TGCAGTGCTAATCGCCGGACAGACTCCTACGAGCAGTACTTC.